This T cell receptor beta chain was sequenced during a study of T cells in Graves' hyperthyroidism and ophthalmopathy. About the study: Initial diagnosis, before any treatment, was when peripheral blood was collected.

The investigators amplified TCR beta CDR3 regions from RNA transcripts. In the first-round RT-PCR of the TCR CDR3, the HTBI primer set was used. TCRdb redid the calling of the multiplex PCR reads with MiXCR, one entry per CDR3 protein. Of approximately 640,000 distinct CDR3 sequences in the sample, about 17% were seen once. Patients counted as stable if ophthalmopathy did not develop within 18 months. Uncontrolled infection, other autoimmune disease, pregnancy and lactation each barred patients from inclusion. Study results and limitations: Ophthalmopathy prediction by the model preceded onset by a median about 6.8 months.

About this clonotype: Its antigen is unidentified.

Germline CDR1 is SEHNR and CDR2 is FQNEAQ (reference sequence). V was cut by 1 base and J by 4 bases, with 13 bases left in between. This CDR3 is 15 amino acids long. The receptor's source is a woman in her thirties with Graves' hyperthyroidism. Sequencing input: blood. The genes are TRBV7-9 and TRBJ1-2, with D tentatively TRBD1 (5 bases). CDR3 bases: TGTGCCAGCAGCTTAGTTTCCGGGGGTAGCTATGGCTACACCTTC. Protein product: CASSLVSGGSYGYTF.